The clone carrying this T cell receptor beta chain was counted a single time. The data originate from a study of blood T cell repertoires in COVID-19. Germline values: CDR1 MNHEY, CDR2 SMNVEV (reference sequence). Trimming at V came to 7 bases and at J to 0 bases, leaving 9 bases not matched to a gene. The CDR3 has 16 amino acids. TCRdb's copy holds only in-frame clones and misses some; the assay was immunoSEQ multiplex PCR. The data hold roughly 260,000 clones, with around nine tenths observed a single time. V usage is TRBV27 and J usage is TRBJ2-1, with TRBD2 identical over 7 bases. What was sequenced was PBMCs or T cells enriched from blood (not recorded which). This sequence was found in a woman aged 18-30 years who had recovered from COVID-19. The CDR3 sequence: CASTRLPGGSYNEQFF. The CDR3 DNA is TGTGCCAGCACCCGGCTGCCGGGAGGCTCCTACAATGAGCAGTTCTTC.